These 16 T cell receptor beta chains were all obtained from the same sample, sequenced in a study of blood T cells in healthy people across ages. Alongside a J-beta primer mix, a sample-barcoded 5' primer served in a second PCR lasting roughly 6 to 12 cycles. Using its own MiXCR run on the 5' RACE reads, TCRdb lists one record per CDR3 protein. The table lists 890,000 or so distinct CDR3 sequences, 62% of them singletons. Sequencing was done on a sample of blood. These TCRs come from a man in his thirties or forties in good health.

The chain has TRBV12-3 or TRBV12-4 and TRBJ2-7; 10 bases map to TRBD2. Unmatched junction bases numbered 2, after V lost 5 bases and J lost 4 bases. This CDR3 has 13 residues. CDR3 nucleotides: TGTGCCAGCAGTGAACTAGCGGGATACGAGCAGTACTTC. Protein product: CASSELAGYEQYF.

The chain is built from TRBV2 and TRBJ1-5, with no clear D. The CDR3 sequence is 11 residues long. V was cut by 4 bases and J by 5 bases, with 3 bases left in between. Germline loops: CDR1 SNHLY, CDR2 FYNNEI. The CDR3 bases are TGTGCCAGCAGTGGAGATCAGCCCCAGCATTTT. This gives the protein CASSGDQPQHF.

The genes are TRBV7-9 and TRBJ2-3, with D tentatively TRBD1 (6 bases). CDR3 size: 13 residues. Per the germline V gene, CDR1 is SEHNR and CDR2 is FQNEAQ (reference sequence). With 11 bases removed from V and 1 base from J, the gap between germline ends came to 13 bases. In DNA, the CDR3 is TGTGCCGGGTCAGGGGTGGGCACAGATACGCAGTATTTT. The encoded protein is CAGSGVGTDTQYF.

As for this clonotype: The junction differs from germline at one of its ends, possibly a read error. The rearrangement joins TRBV7-2 to TRBJ2-7; 9 positions match TRBD1. There are 15 residues in the CDR3. Germline V gives CDR1 SGHTA, CDR2 FQGNSA. CDR3 in amino acids: CASSQTGGAFDEQHF. The CDR3 DNA reads as TGTGCCAGCAGTCAAACAGGGGGCGCGTTTGACGAGCAGCACTTC.

The chain recombines TRBV5-1 with TRBJ2-7; D gene uncertain. Germline V gene data show CDR1 as SGHRS and CDR2 as YFSETQ. The CDR3 extends over 14 amino acids. The ends were cut back, 3 bases at V and 0 bases at J, with 10 bases in the middle. CDR3 amino acids: CASSSAHPSYEQYF. For the CDR3, the DNA is TGCGCCAGCAGCTCTGCCCACCCCTCCTACGAGCAGTACTTC.

The genes are TRBV7-7 and TRBJ2-5; tentative D call: TRBD1 (6 bases). Germline V gene sequence: CDR1 SSHAT, CDR2 FNYEAQ (reference sequence). Trimming shortened V by 2 bases and J by 7 bases, and 14 bases separated the two germline ends. This CDR3 is built from 14 residues. This chain's CDR3 is CASSLSEGDGTQYF. The CDR3, as DNA: TGTGCCAGCAGCTTATCCGAGGGGGATGGGACCCAGTACTTC.

This chain joins TRBV12-3 or TRBV12-4 and TRBJ2-3; 8 positions agree with TRBD2. After removal of 2 bases from V and 0 bases from J, the junction contained 10 bases not matched to a gene. There are 18 residues in the CDR3. The CDR3 bases are TGTGCCAGCAGTTTAAGAACTAGCCGGGGGGGAAGCACAGATACGCAGTATTTT. Protein sequence: CASSLRTSRGGSTDTQYF.

The CDR3: CASSLGLAGWAEEQYF. The CDR3 DNA follows: TGTGCCAGCAGTTTGGGACTAGCGGGATGGGCCGAAGAGCAGTACTTC. The chain uses TRBV28 and TRBJ2-7; 13 bases fit TRBD2. Germline CDR1 MDHEN, CDR2 SYDVKM. Trimming at V came to 3 bases and at J to 7 bases, leaving 9 bases not matched to a gene. There are 16 residues in the CDR3. The variable domain in full, completed from reference TRBV28 and TRBJ2-7, reads DVKVTQSSRYLVKRTGEKVFLECVQDMDHENMFWYRQDPGLGLRLIYFSYDVKMKEKGDIPEGYSVSREKKERFSLILESASTNQTSMYLCASSLGLAGWAEEQYFGPGTRLTVT.

The J gene is TRBJ2-4, the V gene TRBV20-1, with TRBD2 matching over 7 bases. The J call is in doubt because the DNA end fits TRBJ2-5 better. Per germline, CDR1 DFQATT and CDR2 SNEGSKA (reference sequence). The CDR3 has 13 residues. The CDR3 bases are TGCAGTGGCAGTGCGGGAGCGATGGAGACCCAGTACTTC. Amino acids: CSGSAGAMETQYF.

The CDR3 DNA follows: TGTGCCAGCTCACCACGGGGGGGGAACTCCTACGAGCAGTACTTC. Amino acid sequence: CASSPRGGNSYEQYF. This chain connects TRBV18 to TRBJ2-7; 7 bases map to TRBD2. CDR1 KGHSH and CDR2 LQKENI come from the germline V gene. The CDR3 spans 15 residues. The trim removed 1 base at V and 0 bases at J, leaving 3 bases unmatched.

The rearrangement joins TRBV28 to TRBJ2-7, with TRBD2 matching 10 bases. The CDR3 length is 14 residues. Trimming cost V 3 bases and J 3 bases; bases outside gene matches: 2. Germline lookup yields CDR1 MDHEN and CDR2 SYDVKM. The CDR3 DNA reads as TGTGCCAGCAGTTTCCAGCGGGGGGGCTACGAGCAGTACTTC. This translates into CASSFQRGGYEQYF.

The chain carries TRBV4-3 and TRBJ2-2; D may correspond to TRBD1 or TRBD2 (5 bases each). CDR3 length: 15 amino acids. Between the trimmed V and J ends, which lost 4 bases and 3 bases, there was a span of 12 bases. Germline V lookup: CDR1 LGHNA, CDR2 YSLEER. The CDR3 sequence is CASSREGSDTGELFF. The CDR3 DNA reads as TGCGCCAGCAGCCGAGAGGGGTCCGACACCGGGGAGCTGTTTTTT.

The chain joins TRBV7-3 to TRBJ2-7, with D tentatively TRBD1 (7 bases). Looked up from germline, CDR1 is SGHTA and CDR2 is FQGTGA. This CDR3 has 14 amino acids. Trimming cost V 6 bases and J 1 base, with 13 bases left between them. The CDR3 DNA is TGTGCCAGCAGTCCGGGGGACAGTTCCTACGAGCAGTACTTC. This codes for CASSPGDSSYEQYF.

The chain recombines TRBV2 with TRBJ2-5; D possibly corresponds to TRBD1 (5 bases). V lost 5 bases, J lost 5 bases, and 18 bases lay in between. There are 15 residues in the CDR3. Germline V lookup: CDR1 SNHLY, CDR2 FYNNEI. The CDR3 nucleotides are TGTGCCAGCAGTTTCCCTGGCGCAGGGCAGGAGACCCAGTACTTC. Residues: CASSFPGAGQETQYF.

The chain couples TRBV7-8 to TRBJ2-2; a weak D match, TRBD1 (5 bases). Germline-derived CDR1 and CDR2 are SGHVS and FQNEAQ. V lost 3 bases and J lost 0, with 8 bases in between. The CDR3 consists of 15 residues. The CDR3 DNA is TGTGCCAGCAGCTTTCCAGGGTCGAACACCGGGGAGCTGTTTTTT. It translates to CASSFPGSNTGELFF.

This clonotype was recorded only once. This sequence joins TRBV7-9 and TRBJ2-1; D gene ambiguous. Germline V gives CDR1 SEHNR, CDR2 FQNEAQ (reference sequence). The CDR3 has 13 amino acids. V was trimmed by 1 base and J by 8 bases, leaving 9 bases between them. The CDR3, as DNA: TGTGCCAGCAGCTTAGTTGGGCCGGATGAGCAGTTCTTC. Its protein product is CASSLVGPDEQFF.